This T cell receptor beta chain derives from a study of shared clonotypes between healthy human individuals. Findings and caveats of the study: For sorted subsets, rarefaction showed incomplete sequencing despite large depth. Across a handful of donors, naive CD4 shared 5% to 5.5%, naive CD8 around 3.5%, memory CD4 roughly 2.4%, memory CD8 0.4%.

Clones were read by immunoSEQ multiplex PCR, and TCRdb kept only the in-frame ones, dropping some. The data show over a million clones, with approximately 98.5% seen just once and around 0.38% held by the top ten. Per germline, CDR1 SGDLS and CDR2 YYNGEE. V was clipped by 0 bases and J by 5 bases, with 17 bases between them. The CDR3 has 16 residues. Concerning this clone: Its antigen is as yet unknown.

This TCR was recovered from a man aged 25 to 40 in good health. V usage is TRBV9 and J usage is TRBJ2-5; D gene ambiguous. Sequenced sample: naive CD4+ T cells sorted from blood. Stated subset: CD45RA+ positively selected. CDR3 in amino acids: CASSVGPSLLRETQYF. The CDR3 bases are TGTGCCAGCAGCGTAGGCCCCTCTTTGCTTCGGGAGACCCAGTACTTC.